The 23 T cell receptor beta chains presented below share a single source sample, sequenced in a study of CD8+CD57+ T cells in acquired aplastic anemia. The study profiled TCR beta VDJ and CDR3 using genomic DNA as template. TCRdb re-derived calls from the reads in MiXCR, one entry per CDR3 protein. The data contain about 190,000 distinct CDR3 sequences, about 53% of them seen just once; the ten biggest clones take up roughly 15%. Sequencing used sorted CD4+, CD8+, or CD8+CD57+ T cells (not recorded which) from PBMCs. The receptor set was obtained from a human donor in good health, serving as a control.

Ten or more counts support this clonotype. This chain uses TRBV7-9 with TRBJ1-3; unclear D gene. V was clipped by 5 bases and J by 7 bases, with 12 bases between them. Germline-derived CDR1 and CDR2 are SEHNR and FQNEAQ (reference sequence). The CDR3 sequence is 13 residues long. Here the CDR3 reads CASSRGGSNTIYF. CDR3 DNA sequence: TGTGCCAGCAGCCGGGGAGGTAGCAACACCATATATTTT.

In its sample, this clonotype was seen a few times. This may arise from a read error, as a much more abundant clone is one base away. The chain uses TRBV6-2 or TRBV6-3 and TRBJ2-7; D perhaps matches TRBD1 (5 bases). V lost 6 bases to trimming and J lost 7 bases, with 10 bases between them. CDR1 is MNHEY and CDR2 is SVGEGT in the germline V gene. The CDR3 is made up of 11 amino acids. CDR3 sequence (DNA): TGTGCCAGCAGAGGGGCAGGAGAGCAGTACTTC. It specifies CASRGAGEQYF.

The rearrangement links TRBV19 to TRBJ1-1; tentative D call: TRBD1 (5 bases). Germline V gene lookup returns CDR1 LNHDA and CDR2 SQIVND (reference sequence). Trimming pared 2 bases from V and 4 bases from J, leaving 11 bases between. The CDR3 has 14 amino acids. CDR3 nucleotides: TGTGCCAGTAGTATACAGGGACGAGGCACTGAAGCTTTCTTT. This codes for CASSIQGRGTEAFF. Looking up the rest from reference TRBV19 and TRBJ1-1 gives the full variable domain: DGGITQSPKYLFRKEGQNVTLSCEQNLNHDAMYWYRQDPGQGLRLIYYSQIVNDFQKGDIAEGYSVSREKKESFPLTVTSAQKNPTAFYLCASSIQGRGTEAFFGQGTRLTVV.

This clonotype was counted at least ten times. This chain uses TRBV9 with TRBJ2-6; no clear D. This CDR3 comprises 17 residues. Germline loops: CDR1 SGDLS, CDR2 YYNGEE. Trimming took 2 bases from V and 4 from J, leaving 16 bases between them. CDR3 protein: CASSVEPVLGGANVLTF. The CDR3 nucleotides are TGTGCCAGCAGCGTGGAACCGGTCCTAGGAGGGGCCAACGTCCTGACTTTC.

V and J are TRBV7-6 and TRBJ2-7, with 8 nucleotides matching TRBD1. The J segment lost 0 bases and the V segment lost 2 bases, leaving 9 bases of the junction unmatched. Germline-derived CDR1 and CDR2 are SGHVS and FNYEAQ. The CDR3 sequence is 17 residues long. CDR3 nucleotide sequence: TGTGCCAGCAGCTTAAAGTTTCTGACAGGGGTCTCCTACGAGCAGTACTTC. It encodes CASSLKFLTGVSYEQYF.

The V call is TRBV29-1, the J call TRBJ1-2; D possibly corresponds to TRBD1 (5 bases). The CDR3 contains 12 residues. V was trimmed by 4 bases and J by 8 bases, leaving 14 bases between them. CDR1 is SQVTM and CDR2 is ANQGSEA in the germline V gene. CDR3 sequence reads: CSVGTGPGGYTF. CDR3 sequence (DNA): TGCAGCGTTGGAACAGGCCCGGGGGGCTACACCTTC.

This chain connects TRBV19 to TRBJ2-7; a weak D match, TRBD1 (5 bases). Germline V lookup: CDR1 LNHDA, CDR2 SQIVND (reference sequence). The CDR3 sequence is 13 residues long. Trimming stripped 9 bases from V and 3 bases from J, with 15 bases between. The CDR3: CASSLGVDYEQYF. CDR3 DNA: TGTGCCAGCAGCCTAGGGGTGGACTACGAGCAGTACTTC.

This clonotype was detected ten times or more. The rearrangement uses TRBV5-1 and TRBJ1-1, with 7 bases fitting TRBD1. The J segment lost 0 bases and the V segment lost 4 bases, leaving 12 bases of the junction unmatched. Germline values: CDR1 SGHRS, CDR2 YFSETQ. This CDR3 contains 17 residues. CDR3 coding DNA: TGCGCCAGCAGCCGGGCCTGGACAGGAGGAATGAACACTGAAGCTTTCTTT. Translated, it gives CASSRAWTGGMNTEAFF.

The gene calls are TRBV24-1 and TRBJ2-5; TRBD2 matches 11 bases. Germline loops: CDR1 KGHDR, CDR2 SFDVKD. This CDR3 has 16 amino acids. V gave up 3 bases and J gave up 3 bases; unmatched junction bases: 5. For the CDR3, the DNA is TGTGCCACCAGTGATAACATAGCGGGGGGGAAAGAGACCCAGTACTTC. It yields the protein CATSDNIAGGKETQYF.

J is TRBJ1-5 and V is TRBV7-2; TRBD1 agrees at 9 bases. The CDR3 runs 15 residues. The J segment lost 6 bases and the V segment lost 4 bases, leaving 7 bases of the junction unmatched. CDR1 SGHTA and CDR2 FQGNSA come from the germline V gene. The CDR3 region is CASSWAGQGRQPQHF. CDR3 coding DNA: TGTGCCAGCAGCTGGGCGGGACAGGGTCGTCAGCCCCAGCATTTT.

This clonotype was picked up a small number of times. This sequence joins TRBV7-3 and TRBJ2-3, with D unclear. The ends were cut back, 8 bases at V and 10 bases at J, with 19 bases in the middle. This CDR3 has 13 residues. The germline V gene encodes CDR1 SGHTA and CDR2 FQGTGA. CDR3 nucleotides: TGTGCCAGCTCACCACGGGCTGGGGTTCCGCAGTATTTT. Translated: CASSPRAGVPQYF. The whole variable domain, remainder taken from reference TRBV7-3 and TRBJ2-3, is GAGVSQTPSNKVTEKGKYVELRCDPISGHTALYWYRQSLGQGPEFLIYFQGTGAADDSGLPNDRFFAVRPEGSVSTLKIQRTERGDSAVYLCASSPRAGVPQYFGPGTRLTVL.

This clonotype was seen at least ten times. The V gene is TRBV6-2 or TRBV6-3, the J gene TRBJ1-4, with a weak D call TRBD1 (5 bases). V was pared by 6 bases and J by 11 bases, with 10 bases between. Germline V gene lookup returns CDR1 MNHEY and CDR2 SVGEGT. The CDR3 has 11 residues. CDR3 sequence (DNA): TGTGCCAGCAGAGAGGGACCTAAACTGTTTTTT. Its protein product is CASREGPKLFF.

V gene TRBV27 combines with J gene TRBJ1-2; 8 nucleotides line up with TRBD1. Trimming cost V 5 bases and J 3 bases; bases outside gene matches: 5. Germline V CDR1 and CDR2: MNHEY, SMNVEV (reference sequence). The CDR3 extends over 14 amino acids. The chain's CDR3 is CASSATGAHYGYTF. The CDR3 nucleotides read TGTGCCAGCAGTGCGACAGGGGCCCACTATGGCTACACCTTC.

This clonotype has ten or more counts. This chain links TRBV7-8 with TRBJ1-1; the D is unclear. Germline V lookup: CDR1 SGHVS, CDR2 FQNEAQ. Trimming pared 2 bases from V and 5 bases from J, leaving 12 bases between. The CDR3 extends over 14 amino acids. This chain's CDR3 is CASSLRSGRTEAFF. Here the CDR3 DNA reads TGTGCCAGCAGCTTAAGGTCGGGGAGGACTGAAGCTTTCTTT.

The table lists this clonotype with a count of one. This chain connects TRBV29-1 to TRBJ1-2; 10 bases align to TRBD1. From germline, CDR1 is SQVTM and CDR2 ANQGSEA. The CDR3 is 13 amino acids. V trimming: 3 bases; J trimming: 11 bases; junction bases outside the gene matches: 9. The CDR3 spells CSVDTLDRGRYTF. DNA for the CDR3: TGCAGCGTTGACACCTTGGACAGGGGGAGGTACACCTTC.

In regard to this clonotype: This clone may be a read error of a much larger clone one base away. The rearrangement links TRBV5-1 to TRBJ2-1, with TRBD2 matching 14 bases. V lost 6 bases, J lost 3 bases, and 14 bases stayed unmatched. Germline V gene data show CDR1 as SGHRS and CDR2 as YFSETQ. The CDR3 covers 19 residues. CDR3 sequence reads: CASNSGLAGGTRLYNEQFF. The DNA for the CDR3 is TGCGCCAGCAACTCTGGACTAGCGGGGGGAACCCGGCTCTACAATGAGCAGTTCTTC.

This clonotype was seen at least ten times. The chain couples TRBV24-1 to TRBJ1-5; D call uncertain. CDR3 length: 14 residues. Per germline, CDR1 KGHDR and CDR2 SFDVKD. V was shortened by 3 bases and J by 1 base, with 6 bases between the two germline ends. The CDR3 bases are TGTGCCACCAGTGATACAGTCAGCAATCAGCCCCAGCATTTT. Protein: CATSDTVSNQPQHF.

This clonotype came up many times. The J gene is TRBJ2-1, the V gene TRBV11-2; weak D call: TRBD2 (6 bases). This CDR3 comprises 15 residues. The V and J ends lost 3 bases and 3 bases respectively, with 12 bases between them. From germline, CDR1 is SGHAT and CDR2 FQNNGV. CDR3 DNA: TGTGCCAGCAGCTTCGCGGGGTCCATCTACAATGAGCAGTTCTTC. Amino acids: CASSFAGSIYNEQFF.

The chain has TRBV7-2 and TRBJ2-5; D is uncertain. The V end lost 2 bases, the J end lost 5 bases, and 9 bases lay between the germline ends. The CDR3 extends over 13 amino acids. Germline CDR1 SGHTA, CDR2 FQGNSA. DNA for the CDR3: TGTGCCAGCAGCTTAATTTCGGCGGAGACCCAGTACTTC. The encoded protein is CASSLISAETQYF.

This chain uses TRBV7-9 with TRBJ1-4; weak D call: TRBD1 (5 bases). CDR3 length: 14 residues. From germline, CDR1 is SEHNR and CDR2 FQNEAQ (reference sequence). V shed 8 bases and J shed 5 bases, with 15 bases lying between them. The CDR3 sequence is CASSPQEMNEKLFF. Written as DNA, the CDR3 is TGTGCCAGCTCACCACAGGAGATGAATGAAAAACTGTTTTTT.

This clonotype was seen at least ten times. The chain links TRBV12-3 or TRBV12-4 to TRBJ2-7, with TRBD1 matching over 11 bases. Unmatched junction bases numbered 10, after V lost 5 bases and J lost 1 base. The CDR3 is made up of 17 amino acids. The CDR3 DNA is TGTGCCAGCAGTCCCCGACCCGGGACAGGGGGGTCCTACGAGCAGTACTTC. Its translation: CASSPRPGTGGSYEQYF.

At least ten counts were recorded for this clonotype. The chain employs TRBV19 and TRBJ2-3; possibly TRBD1 or TRBD2 for D (5 bases each). The V and J ends lost 11 bases and 3 bases respectively, with 15 bases between them. Germline V gene sequence: CDR1 LNHDA, CDR2 SQIVND (reference sequence). The CDR3 has 13 residues. The CDR3 sequence: CAGSSGQTDTQYF. CDR3 coding DNA: TGTGCCGGGTCATCGGGGCAGACAGATACGCAGTATTTT.

On this clonotype itself: The junction differs from germline at one of its ends, possibly a read error. The rearrangement links TRBV5-1 to TRBJ1-1, with D possibly being TRBD1 (6 bases). CDR1 and CDR2 (germline): SGHRS, YFSETQ. The CDR3 spans 14 residues. DNA of the CDR3: TGCGCCAGCGGGAGGGGGGAGGTGAACACTGGAGCTTTCTTT. Translation gives CASGRGEVNTGAFF.